This T cell receptor beta chain was observed in a study of naive and memory T cell subsets. Only a few counts were recorded for this clonotype. CDR3 size: 11 residues. Trimming removed 4 bases from V and 10 bases from J, with 9 bases in between. An oligonucleotide containing a UMI was ligated to the 3' end of TCR cDNA. Reverse transcription used DNase-treated unsorted total RNA, aiming for roughly 1 to 1,100 ng. Four PCR rounds used nested alpha and beta constant region primers plus the SP2 primer. For blood and skin samples, reverse transcription used TCR alpha and beta constant primers. One entry per CDR3 protein results from TCRdb running MiXCR on the 5' RACE reads. The sample carries 25,000 to 35,000 distinct CDR3 sequences, over 15% recorded once.

The V call is TRBV12-3 or TRBV12-4, the J call TRBJ2-3; D unclear. The clonotype comes from a female donor in good health. The CDR3 here is CASSSPVAQYF. The CDR3 region has the DNA TGTGCCAGCAGTTCCCCGGTTGCGCAGTATTTT.